Included here is one TCR beta chain sequence, with context. This entry belongs to a study of blood T cell repertoires in COVID-19. Study-level background: COVID-19 samples from acute and convalescent phases originated in the United States, Italy and Spain. T cells, B-cell-depleted T cells, or PBMCs provided the cDNA or gDNA that served as material.

In the original processing: Estimates of nucleated cell counts were drawn from the amplification of reference gene primers. Profiled with immunoSEQ multiplex PCR; TCRdb holds only in-frame clones, not every one. V and J calls and clone size come straight from that table; D and trimming were deduced from the DNA. The table has fewer than 80,000 clones, 88% seen once. There are 13 residues in the CDR3. Trimming cost V 4 bases and J 8 bases, with 15 bases left between them. The germline V gene encodes CDR1 SGHRS and CDR2 YFSETQ. The TCR sequence derives from a human donor in a cohort sampled during active COVID-19. The gene calls are TRBV5-1 and TRBJ1-2, with D maybe TRBD1 (6 bases). Sequencing was performed on peripheral blood. The CDR3 sequence: CASSVDSPYGYTF. For the CDR3, the DNA is TGCGCCAGCAGCGTGGACAGCCCGTACGGCTACACCTTC.